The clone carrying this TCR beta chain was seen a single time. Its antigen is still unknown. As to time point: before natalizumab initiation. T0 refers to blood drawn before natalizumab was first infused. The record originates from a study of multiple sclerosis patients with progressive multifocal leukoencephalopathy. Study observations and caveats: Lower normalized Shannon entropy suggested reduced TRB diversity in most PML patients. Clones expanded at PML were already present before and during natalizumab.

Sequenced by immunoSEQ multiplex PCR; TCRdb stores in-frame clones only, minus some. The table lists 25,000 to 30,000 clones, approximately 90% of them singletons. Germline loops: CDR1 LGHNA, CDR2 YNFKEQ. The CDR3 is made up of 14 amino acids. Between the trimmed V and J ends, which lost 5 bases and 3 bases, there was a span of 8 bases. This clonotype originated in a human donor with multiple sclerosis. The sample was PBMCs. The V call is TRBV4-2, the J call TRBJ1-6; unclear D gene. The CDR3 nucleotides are TGTGCCAGCAGCGAGGGTGGCTATAATTCACCCCTCCACTTT. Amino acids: CASSEGGYNSPLHF.